Shown below are 10 T cell receptor beta chains from a single sample sequenced in a study of radiation and T cells in renal cell carcinoma. Profiled with immunoSEQ multiplex PCR; TCRdb holds only in-frame clones, not every one. This sample yields 75,000 to 90,000 clones, of which approximately 90% are seen a single time; approximately 6% belongs to the top ten. The sample's time point: blood 4 weeks post-SBRT, at nephrectomy. Regarding treatment: 15 Gy SBRT to primary tumor, nephrectomy 4 weeks later. Sequencing used blood, obtained from a patient whose treatment included radiotherapy and nephrectomy. The receptors here all came from a woman in her sixties or seventies with renal cell carcinoma.

The rearrangement uses TRBV2 and TRBJ1-5, with D unresolved. CDR1 is SNHLY and CDR2 is FYNNEI in the germline V gene. The CDR3 totals 13 residues. Trimming cost V 6 bases and J 0 bases, with 6 bases left between them. This chain's CDR3 is CASSTYSNQPQHF. CDR3 nucleotide sequence: TGTGCCAGCAGCACCTATAGCAATCAGCCCCAGCATTTT.

This clone was seen only once. The chain carries TRBV20-1 and TRBJ1-1; no definite D call. CDR1 and CDR2 (germline): DFQATT, SNEGSKA (reference sequence). This CDR3 has 11 residues. Trimming cost V 5 bases and J 5 bases, with 9 bases left between them. The CDR3 reads CSAFRETEAFF. In nucleotides, the CDR3 is TGCAGTGCTTTTCGGGAGACTGAAGCTTTCTTT.

The V call is TRBV19, the J call TRBJ1-3, with D possibly matching TRBD1 (6 bases). V dropped 4 bases and J dropped 1 base, with 17 bases sitting between them. This CDR3 contains 17 residues. In germline, CDR1 is LNHDA, CDR2 SQIVND (reference sequence). The CDR3, as DNA: TGTGCCAGTAGTAGCCGGGGTACAGGGTCATCTGGAAACACCATATATTTT. Protein product: CASSSRGTGSSGNTIYF.

The rearrangement joins TRBV10-3 to TRBJ2-7; weak D call: TRBD2 (7 bases). Trimming pared 10 bases from V and 0 bases from J, leaving 16 bases between. Per the germline V gene, CDR1 is ENHRY and CDR2 is SYGVKD. The CDR3 loop spans 14 amino acids. The CDR3 is CATWGGLSSYEQYF. CDR3 in DNA: TGTGCCACCTGGGGGGGCCTTAGCTCCTACGAGCAGTACTTC.

This chain links TRBV5-4 with TRBJ1-1; weak D call: TRBD1 (6 bases). The CDR3 consists of 17 residues. From germline, CDR1 is SGHNT and CDR2 YYREEE (reference sequence). Trimming shortened V by 0 bases and J by 1 base, and 16 bases separated the two germline ends. The CDR3 DNA reads TGTGCCAGCAGCTTGGGACCCCTACAGGGTAAGAACACTGAAGCTTTCTTT. Translating it yields CASSLGPLQGKNTEAFF. The whole variable domain, filled in from reference TRBV5-4 and TRBJ1-1, reads ETGVTQSPTHLIKTRGQQVTLRCSSQSGHNTVSWYQQALGQGPQFIFQYYREEENGRGNFPPRFSGLQFPNYSSELNVNALELDDSALYLCASSLGPLQGKNTEAFFGQGTRLTVV.

In regard to this clone: One end of the junction varies from germline; a read error may be responsible. The chain joins TRBV11-2 to TRBJ1-1; 8 bases match TRBD1. The CDR3 loop spans 14 amino acids. Germline-derived CDR1 and CDR2 are SGHAT and FQNNGV. The CDR3 DNA reads TGTGCCAGCAGCGTAGACAGGGGGAACACTGAAGCTTTCTTT. The encoded protein is CASSVDRGNTEAFF.

Here the CDR3 reads CSVDRQGAGGYTF. In DNA, the CDR3 is TGCAGCGTTGATCGACAGGGGGCAGGCGGCTACACCTTC. This chain links TRBV29-1 with TRBJ1-2; 10 bases fit TRBD1. Trimming took 3 bases from V and 8 from J; bases not matched to a gene: 6. CDR1 and CDR2 (germline): SQVTM, ANQGSEA. This CDR3 is built from 13 residues.

The chain has TRBV9 and TRBJ1-1; no reliable D call. V lost 0 bases, J lost 9 bases, and 9 bases lay in between. In germline, CDR1 is SGDLS, CDR2 YYNGEE. This CDR3 spans 12 amino acids. The DNA for the CDR3 is TGTGCCAGCAGCGTAGCGGAGGAAAAAGCTTTCTTT. Amino acids: CASSVAEEKAFF.

V usage is TRBV27 and J usage is TRBJ2-1, with TRBD1 as a possible D gene (5 bases). Per germline, CDR1 MNHEY and CDR2 SMNVEV (reference sequence). The V end lost 1 base, the J end lost 7 bases, and 11 bases lay between the germline ends. The CDR3 has 14 amino acids. In DNA, the CDR3 is TGTGCCAGCAGTTTATTAGGGGTCGGGAATGAGCAGTTCTTC. Residues: CASSLLGVGNEQFF.

The chain recombines TRBV5-5 with TRBJ1-1; D possibly corresponds to TRBD1 (6 bases). V lost 3 bases to trimming and J lost 1 base, with 13 bases between them. Germline V lookup: CDR1 SGHKS, CDR2 YYEKEE (reference sequence). This CDR3 region has 15 residues. The CDR3 coding sequence is TGTGCCAGCAGCTCGGCAGGGGCCGGGAACACTGAAGCTTTCTTT. Amino acid sequence: CASSSAGAGNTEAFF.